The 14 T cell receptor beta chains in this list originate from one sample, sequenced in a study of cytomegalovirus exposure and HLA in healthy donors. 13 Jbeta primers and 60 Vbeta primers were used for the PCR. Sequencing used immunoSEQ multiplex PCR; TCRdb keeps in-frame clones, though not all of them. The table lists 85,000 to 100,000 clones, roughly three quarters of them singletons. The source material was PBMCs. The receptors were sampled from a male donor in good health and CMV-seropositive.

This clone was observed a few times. This CDR3 is CASQSFGDQPQHF. CDR3 nucleotide sequence: TGTGCCAGCCAATCGTTCGGAGATCAGCCCCAGCATTTT. The rearrangement joins TRBV19 to TRBJ1-5; D unclear. Between the trimmed V and J ends, which lost 9 bases and 5 bases, there was a span of 14 bases. CDR3 length: 13 residues. The germline V gene has CDR1 LNHDA and CDR2 SQIVND (reference sequence).

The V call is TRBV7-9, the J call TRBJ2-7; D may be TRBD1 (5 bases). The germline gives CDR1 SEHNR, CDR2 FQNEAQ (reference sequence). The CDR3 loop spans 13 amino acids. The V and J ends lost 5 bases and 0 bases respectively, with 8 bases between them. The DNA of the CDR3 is TGTGCCAGCAGCGACACAGGCTCCTACGAGCAGTACTTC. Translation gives CASSDTGSYEQYF.

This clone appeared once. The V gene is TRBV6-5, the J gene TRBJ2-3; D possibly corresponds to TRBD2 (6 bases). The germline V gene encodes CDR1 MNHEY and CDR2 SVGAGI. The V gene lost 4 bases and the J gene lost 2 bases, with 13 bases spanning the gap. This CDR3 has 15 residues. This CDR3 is CASSSTGDPTDTQYF. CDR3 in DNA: TGTGCCAGCAGTTCCACGGGGGATCCCACAGATACGCAGTATTTT.

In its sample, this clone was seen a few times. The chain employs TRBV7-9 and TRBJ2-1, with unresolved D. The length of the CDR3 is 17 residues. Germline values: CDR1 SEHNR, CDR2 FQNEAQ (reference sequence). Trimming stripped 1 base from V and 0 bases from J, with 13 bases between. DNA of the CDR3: TGTGCCAGCAGCTTAGATTGGGCAGTGTCCTCCTACAATGAGCAGTTCTTC. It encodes CASSLDWAVSSYNEQFF. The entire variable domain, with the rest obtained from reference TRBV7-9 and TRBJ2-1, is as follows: DTGVSQNPRHKITKRGQNVTFRCDPISEHNRLYWYRQTLGQGPEFLTYFQNEAQLEKSRLLSDRFSAERPKGSFSTLEIQRTEQGDSAMYLCASSLDWAVSSYNEQFFGPGTRLTVL.

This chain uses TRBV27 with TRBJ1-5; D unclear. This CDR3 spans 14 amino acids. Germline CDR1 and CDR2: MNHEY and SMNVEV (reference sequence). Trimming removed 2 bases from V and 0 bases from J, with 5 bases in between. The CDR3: CASSLGISNQPQHF. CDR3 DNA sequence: TGTGCCAGCAGTTTAGGCATTAGCAATCAGCCCCAGCATTTT.

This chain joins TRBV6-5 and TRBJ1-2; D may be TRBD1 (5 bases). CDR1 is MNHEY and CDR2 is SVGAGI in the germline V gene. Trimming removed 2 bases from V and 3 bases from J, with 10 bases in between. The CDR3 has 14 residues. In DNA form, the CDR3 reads TGTGCCAGCAGTTACGGGGGGACGGACTATGGCTACACCTTC. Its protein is CASSYGGTDYGYTF.

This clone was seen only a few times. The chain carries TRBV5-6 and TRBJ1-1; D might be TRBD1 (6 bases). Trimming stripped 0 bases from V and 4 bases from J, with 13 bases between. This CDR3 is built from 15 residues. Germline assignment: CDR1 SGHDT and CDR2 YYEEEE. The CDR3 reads CASSLARGRATEAFF. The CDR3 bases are TGTGCCAGCAGCTTGGCCAGGGGCCGGGCCACTGAAGCTTTCTTT.

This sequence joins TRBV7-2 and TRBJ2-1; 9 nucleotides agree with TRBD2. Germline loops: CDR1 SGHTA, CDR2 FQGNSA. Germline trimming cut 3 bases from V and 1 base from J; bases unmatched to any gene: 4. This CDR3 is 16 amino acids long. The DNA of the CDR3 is TGTGCCAGCAGCTTTACTAGCGGGTTTTCCTACAATGAGCAGTTCTTC. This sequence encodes CASSFTSGFSYNEQFF.

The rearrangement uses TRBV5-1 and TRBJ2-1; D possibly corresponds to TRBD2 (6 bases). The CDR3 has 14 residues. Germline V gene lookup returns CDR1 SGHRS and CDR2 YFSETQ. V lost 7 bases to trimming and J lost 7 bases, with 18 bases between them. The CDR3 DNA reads TGCGCCAGCGAAGGGAGCGGGCCCCCGAATGAGCAGTTCTTC. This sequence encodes CASEGSGPPNEQFF.

Here the CDR3 DNA reads TGTGCCAGCAGTGACGGTGGGAGAGCGGACGAGCAGTACTTC. Its protein product is CASSDGGRADEQYF. The chain recombines TRBV2 with TRBJ2-7; maybe TRBD2 (5 bases). The CDR3 contains 14 residues. V was pared by 3 bases and J by 5 bases, with 14 bases between. CDR1 SNHLY and CDR2 FYNNEI come from the germline V gene.

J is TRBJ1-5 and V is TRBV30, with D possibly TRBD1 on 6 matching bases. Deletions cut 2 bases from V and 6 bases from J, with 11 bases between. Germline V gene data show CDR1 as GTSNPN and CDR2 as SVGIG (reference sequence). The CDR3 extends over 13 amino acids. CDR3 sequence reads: CAWSQGIGQPQHF. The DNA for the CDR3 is TGTGCCTGGAGTCAGGGGATTGGTCAGCCCCAGCATTTT.

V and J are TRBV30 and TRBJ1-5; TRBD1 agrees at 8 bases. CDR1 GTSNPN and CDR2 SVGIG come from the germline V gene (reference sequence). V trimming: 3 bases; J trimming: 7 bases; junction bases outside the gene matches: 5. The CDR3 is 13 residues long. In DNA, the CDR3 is TGTGCCTGGAGCACAGGGGGGGTCCAGCCCCAGCATTTT. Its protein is CAWSTGGVQPQHF.

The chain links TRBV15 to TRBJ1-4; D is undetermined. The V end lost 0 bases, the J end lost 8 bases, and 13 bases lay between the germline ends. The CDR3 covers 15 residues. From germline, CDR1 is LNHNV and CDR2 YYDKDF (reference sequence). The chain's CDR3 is CATSRDEPRGEKLFF. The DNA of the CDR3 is TGTGCCACCAGCAGAGATGAGCCCCGCGGGGAAAAACTGTTTTTT.

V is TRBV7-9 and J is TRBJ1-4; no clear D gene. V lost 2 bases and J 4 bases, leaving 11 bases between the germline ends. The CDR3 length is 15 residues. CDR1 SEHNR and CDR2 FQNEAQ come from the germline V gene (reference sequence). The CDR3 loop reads CASSLNVGFNEKLFF. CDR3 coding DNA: TGTGCCAGCAGCTTAAATGTGGGCTTTAATGAAAAACTGTTTTTT.